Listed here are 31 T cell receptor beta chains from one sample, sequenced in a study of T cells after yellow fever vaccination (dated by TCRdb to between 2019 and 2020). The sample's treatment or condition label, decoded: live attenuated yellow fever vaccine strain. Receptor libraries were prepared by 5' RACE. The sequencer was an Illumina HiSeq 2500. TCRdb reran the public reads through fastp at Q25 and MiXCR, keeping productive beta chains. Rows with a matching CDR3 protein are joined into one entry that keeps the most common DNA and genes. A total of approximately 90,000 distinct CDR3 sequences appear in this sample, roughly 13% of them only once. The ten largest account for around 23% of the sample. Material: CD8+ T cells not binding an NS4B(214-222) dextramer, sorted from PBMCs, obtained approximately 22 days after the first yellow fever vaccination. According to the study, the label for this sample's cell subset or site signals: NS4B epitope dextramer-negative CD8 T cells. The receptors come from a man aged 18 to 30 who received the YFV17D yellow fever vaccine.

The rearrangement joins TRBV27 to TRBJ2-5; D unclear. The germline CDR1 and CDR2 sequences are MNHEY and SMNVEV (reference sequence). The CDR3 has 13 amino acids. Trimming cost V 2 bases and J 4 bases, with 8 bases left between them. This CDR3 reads CASSLRPTETQYF. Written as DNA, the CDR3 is TGTGCCAGCAGTTTACGGCCCACAGAGACCCAGTACTTC.

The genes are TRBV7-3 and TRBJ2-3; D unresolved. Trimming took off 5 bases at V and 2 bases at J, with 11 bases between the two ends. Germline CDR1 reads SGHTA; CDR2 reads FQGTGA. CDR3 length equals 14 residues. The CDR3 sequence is CASSPFVDTDTQYF. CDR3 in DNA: TGTGCCAGCAGCCCCTTCGTAGACACAGATACGCAGTATTTT.

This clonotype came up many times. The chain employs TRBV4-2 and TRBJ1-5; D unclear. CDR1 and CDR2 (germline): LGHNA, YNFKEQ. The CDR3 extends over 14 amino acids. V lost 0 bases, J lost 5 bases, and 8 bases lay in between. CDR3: CASSQEDGDQPQHF. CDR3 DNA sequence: TGTGCCAGCAGCCAAGAGGATGGGGATCAGCCCCAGCATTTT.

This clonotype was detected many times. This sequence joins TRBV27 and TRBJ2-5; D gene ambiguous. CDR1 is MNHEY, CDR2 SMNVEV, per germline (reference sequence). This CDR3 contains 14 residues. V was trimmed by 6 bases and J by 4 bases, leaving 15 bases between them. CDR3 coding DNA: TGTGCCAGCAGGAACCGCGCGAGACTAGAGACCCAGTACTTC. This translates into CASRNRARLETQYF.

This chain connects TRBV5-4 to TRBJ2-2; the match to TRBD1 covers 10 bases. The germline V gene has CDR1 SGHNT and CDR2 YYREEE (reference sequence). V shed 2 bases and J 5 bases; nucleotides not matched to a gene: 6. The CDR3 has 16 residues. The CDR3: CASSFGDRGLTGELFF. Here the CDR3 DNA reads TGTGCCAGCAGCTTTGGGGACAGGGGTCTTACCGGGGAGCTGTTTTTT.

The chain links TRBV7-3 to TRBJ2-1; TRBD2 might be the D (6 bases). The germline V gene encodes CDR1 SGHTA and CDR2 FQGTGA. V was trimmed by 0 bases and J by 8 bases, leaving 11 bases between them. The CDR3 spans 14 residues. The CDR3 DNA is TGTGCCAGCAGCTTAACGGGGGGTGCGGATGAGCAGTTCTTC. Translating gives CASSLTGGADEQFF.

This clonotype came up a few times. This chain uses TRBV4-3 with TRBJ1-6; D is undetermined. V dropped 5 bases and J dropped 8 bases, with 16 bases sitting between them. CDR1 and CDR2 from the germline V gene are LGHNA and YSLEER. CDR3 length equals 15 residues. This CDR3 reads CASSERLLSHSPLHF. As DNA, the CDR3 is TGCGCCAGCAGCGAACGACTTCTAAGCCATTCACCCCTCCACTTT.

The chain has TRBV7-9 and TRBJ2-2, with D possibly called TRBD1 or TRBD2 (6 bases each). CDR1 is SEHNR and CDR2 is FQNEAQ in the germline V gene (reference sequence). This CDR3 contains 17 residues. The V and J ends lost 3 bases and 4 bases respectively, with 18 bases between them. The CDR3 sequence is CASSFPRSGARTGELFF. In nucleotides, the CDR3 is TGTGCCAGCAGCTTTCCCCGTTCGGGGGCGCGCACCGGGGAGCTGTTTTTT.

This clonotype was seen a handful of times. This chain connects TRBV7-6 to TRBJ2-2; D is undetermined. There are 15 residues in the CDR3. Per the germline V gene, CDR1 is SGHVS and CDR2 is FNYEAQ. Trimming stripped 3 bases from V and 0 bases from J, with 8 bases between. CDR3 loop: CASSFTGPNTGELFF. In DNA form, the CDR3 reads TGTGCCAGCAGCTTTACCGGCCCGAACACCGGGGAGCTGTTTTTT.

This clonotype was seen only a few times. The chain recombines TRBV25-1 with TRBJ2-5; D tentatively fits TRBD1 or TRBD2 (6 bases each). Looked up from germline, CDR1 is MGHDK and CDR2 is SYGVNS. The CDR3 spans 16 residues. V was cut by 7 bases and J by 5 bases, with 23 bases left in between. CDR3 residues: CASIGTGAKPRETQYF. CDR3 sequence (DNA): TGTGCCAGCATAGGTACGGGGGCAAAACCTCGGGAGACCCAGTACTTC. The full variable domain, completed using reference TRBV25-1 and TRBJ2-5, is EADIYQTPRYLVIGTGKKITLECSQTMGHDKMYWYQQDPGMELHLIHYSYGVNSTEKGDLSSESTVSRIRTEHFPLTLESARPSHTSQYLCASIGTGAKPRETQYFGPGTRLLVL.

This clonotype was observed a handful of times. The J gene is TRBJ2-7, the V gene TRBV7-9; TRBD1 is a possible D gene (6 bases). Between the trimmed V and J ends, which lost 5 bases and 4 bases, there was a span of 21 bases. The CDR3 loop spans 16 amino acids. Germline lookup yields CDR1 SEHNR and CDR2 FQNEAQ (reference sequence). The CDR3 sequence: CASSPSGALSSYEQYV. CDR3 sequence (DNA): TGTGCCAGCAGCCCCTCAGGGGCCCTCTCCTCGTACGAGCAGTACGTC.

The CDR3 bases are TGTGCCAGCAGCCGGGAGGGACTAGCGGTCACCGGGGAGCTGTTTTTT. It codes for CASSREGLAVTGELFF. The rearrangement uses TRBV3-1 and TRBJ2-2, with 11 bases identical to TRBD2. CDR1 LGHDT and CDR2 YNNKEL come from the germline V gene (reference sequence). V dropped 4 bases and J dropped 4; count of bases not matched to a gene: 5. This CDR3 spans 16 amino acids.

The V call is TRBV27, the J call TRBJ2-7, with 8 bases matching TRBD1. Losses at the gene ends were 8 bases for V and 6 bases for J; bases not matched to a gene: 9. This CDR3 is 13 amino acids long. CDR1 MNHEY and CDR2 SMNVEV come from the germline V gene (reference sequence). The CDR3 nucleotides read TGTGCCAGCGGGATCTCAGGGGGCAGCGAGCAGTACGTC. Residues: CASGISGGSEQYV.

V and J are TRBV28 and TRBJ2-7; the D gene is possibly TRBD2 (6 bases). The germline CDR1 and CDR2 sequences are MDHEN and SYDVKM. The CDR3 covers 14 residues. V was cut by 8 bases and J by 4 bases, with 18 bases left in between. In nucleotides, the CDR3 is TGTGCCAGCCGGGATAGGACTATCCCATACGAGCAGTACGTC. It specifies CASRDRTIPYEQYV.

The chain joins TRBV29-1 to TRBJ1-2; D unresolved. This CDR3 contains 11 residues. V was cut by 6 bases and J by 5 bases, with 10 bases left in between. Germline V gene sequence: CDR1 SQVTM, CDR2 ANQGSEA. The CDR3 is CSVQRDYGYTF. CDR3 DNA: TGCAGCGTCCAACGAGATTATGGCTACACCTTC.

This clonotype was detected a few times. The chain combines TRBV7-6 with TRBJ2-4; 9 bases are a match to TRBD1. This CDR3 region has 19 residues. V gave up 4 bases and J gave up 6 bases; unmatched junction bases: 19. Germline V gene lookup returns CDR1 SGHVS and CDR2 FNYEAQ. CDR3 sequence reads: CASSSTPPTGGGRGNIQYF. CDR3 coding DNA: TGTGCCAGCAGCTCCACACCTCCGACAGGGGGAGGGCGGGGAAACATTCAGTACTTC.

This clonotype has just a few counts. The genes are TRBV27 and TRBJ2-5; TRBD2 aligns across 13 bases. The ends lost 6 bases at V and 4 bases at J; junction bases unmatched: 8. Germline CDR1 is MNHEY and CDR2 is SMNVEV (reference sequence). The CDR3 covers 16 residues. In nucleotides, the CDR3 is TGTGCCAGCAGCCCTCTCGGGACTAGCGGGACAGAGACCCAGTACTTC. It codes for CASSPLGTSGTETQYF.

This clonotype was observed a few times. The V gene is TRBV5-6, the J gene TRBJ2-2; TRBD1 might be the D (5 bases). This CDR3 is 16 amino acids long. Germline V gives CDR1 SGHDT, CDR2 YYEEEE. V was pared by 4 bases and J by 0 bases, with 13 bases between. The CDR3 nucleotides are TGTGCCAGCAGCCCGCCAGGGTTCCCGAACACCGGGGAGCTGTTTTTT. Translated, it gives CASSPPGFPNTGELFF.

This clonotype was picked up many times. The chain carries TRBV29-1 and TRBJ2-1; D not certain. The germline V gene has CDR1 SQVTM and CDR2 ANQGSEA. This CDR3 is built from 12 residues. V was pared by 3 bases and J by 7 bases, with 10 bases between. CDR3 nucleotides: TGCAGCGTTGATGGCAGTTGGAATGAGCAGTTCTTC. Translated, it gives CSVDGSWNEQFF.

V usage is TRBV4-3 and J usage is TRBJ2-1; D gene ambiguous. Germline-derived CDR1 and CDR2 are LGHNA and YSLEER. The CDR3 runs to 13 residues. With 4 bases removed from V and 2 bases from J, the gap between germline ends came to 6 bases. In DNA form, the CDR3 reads TGCGCCAGCAGCCGTAGGACCTACAATGAGCAGTTCTTC. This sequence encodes CASSRRTYNEQFF.

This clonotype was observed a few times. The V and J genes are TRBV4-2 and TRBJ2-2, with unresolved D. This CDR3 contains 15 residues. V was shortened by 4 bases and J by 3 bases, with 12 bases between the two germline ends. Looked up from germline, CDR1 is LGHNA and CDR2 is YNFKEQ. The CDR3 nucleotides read TGTGCCAGCAGCCCCCGTCAGGACGACACCGGGGAGCTGTTTTTT. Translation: CASSPRQDDTGELFF.

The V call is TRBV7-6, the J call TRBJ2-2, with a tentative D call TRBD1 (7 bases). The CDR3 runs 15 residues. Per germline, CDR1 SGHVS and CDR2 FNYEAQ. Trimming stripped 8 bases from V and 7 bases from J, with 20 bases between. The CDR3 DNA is TGTGCCAGCGGCTCCCCAGGGGGAGGCGGCGGGGAGCTGTTTTTT. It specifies CASGSPGGGGGELFF.

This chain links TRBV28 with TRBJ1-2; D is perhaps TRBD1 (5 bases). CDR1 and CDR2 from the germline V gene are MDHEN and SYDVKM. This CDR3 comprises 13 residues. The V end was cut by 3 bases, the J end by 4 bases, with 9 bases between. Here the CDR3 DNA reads TGTGCCAGCAGTTTGGGGGGTATCTATGGCTACACCTTC. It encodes CASSLGGIYGYTF.

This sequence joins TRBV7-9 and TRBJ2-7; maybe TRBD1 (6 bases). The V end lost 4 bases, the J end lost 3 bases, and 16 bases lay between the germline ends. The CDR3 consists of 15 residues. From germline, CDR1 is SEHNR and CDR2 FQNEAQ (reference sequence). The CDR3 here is CASSSDSRLVYEQYF. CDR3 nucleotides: TGTGCCAGCAGCTCGGACAGCCGGTTGGTCTACGAGCAGTACTTC.

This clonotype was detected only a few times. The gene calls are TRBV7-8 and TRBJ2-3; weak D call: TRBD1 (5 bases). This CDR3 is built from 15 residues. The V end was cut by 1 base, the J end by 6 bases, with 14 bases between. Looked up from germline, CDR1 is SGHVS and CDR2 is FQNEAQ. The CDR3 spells CASSLVGRASDTQYF. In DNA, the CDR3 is TGTGCCAGCAGCTTAGTGGGCAGGGCATCTGATACGCAGTATTTT.

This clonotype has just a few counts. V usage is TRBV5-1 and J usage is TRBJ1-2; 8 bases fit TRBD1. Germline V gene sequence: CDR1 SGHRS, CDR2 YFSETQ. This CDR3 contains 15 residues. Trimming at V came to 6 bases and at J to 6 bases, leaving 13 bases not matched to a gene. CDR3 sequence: CASIAFMTGANGYTF. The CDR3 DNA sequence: TGCGCCAGCATCGCCTTTATGACAGGGGCGAATGGCTACACCTTC.

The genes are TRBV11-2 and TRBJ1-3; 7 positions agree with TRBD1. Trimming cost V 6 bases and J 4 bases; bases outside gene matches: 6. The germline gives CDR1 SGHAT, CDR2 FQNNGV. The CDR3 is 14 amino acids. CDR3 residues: CASRETGTGNTIYF. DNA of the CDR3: TGTGCCAGCAGAGAGACAGGGACGGGAAACACCATATATTTT.

The CDR3 region is CASSLALAGPPLHF. The CDR3, as DNA: TGTGCCAGCAGCTTAGCGCTAGCTGGACCACCCCTCCACTTT. V usage is TRBV7-2 and J usage is TRBJ1-6; D unresolved. V was shortened by 0 bases and J by 11 bases, with 11 bases between the two germline ends. Germline CDR1 and CDR2: SGHTA and FQGNSA. CDR3 size: 14 residues.

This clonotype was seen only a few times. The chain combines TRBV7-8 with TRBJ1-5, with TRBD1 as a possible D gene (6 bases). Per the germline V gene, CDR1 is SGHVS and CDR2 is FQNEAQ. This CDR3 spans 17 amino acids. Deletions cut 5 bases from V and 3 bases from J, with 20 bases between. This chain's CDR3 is CASSGSWTVGPNQPQHF. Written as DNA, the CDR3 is TGTGCCAGCAGCGGGAGCTGGACAGTAGGTCCCAATCAGCCCCAGCATTTT.

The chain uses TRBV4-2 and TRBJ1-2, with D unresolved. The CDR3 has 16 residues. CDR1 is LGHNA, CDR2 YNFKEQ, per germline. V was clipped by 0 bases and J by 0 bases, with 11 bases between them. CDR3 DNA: TGTGCCAGCAGCCAAGACAGGCACTCAGCTAACTATGGCTACACCTTC. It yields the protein CASSQDRHSANYGYTF.

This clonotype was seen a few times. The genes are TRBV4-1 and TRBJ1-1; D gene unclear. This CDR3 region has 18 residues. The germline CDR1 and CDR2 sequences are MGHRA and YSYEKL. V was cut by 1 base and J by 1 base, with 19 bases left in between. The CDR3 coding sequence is TGCGCCAGCAGCCAAGCGGGAATGCGGACTGGATCGAACACTGAAGCTTTCTTT. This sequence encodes CASSQAGMRTGSNTEAFF.